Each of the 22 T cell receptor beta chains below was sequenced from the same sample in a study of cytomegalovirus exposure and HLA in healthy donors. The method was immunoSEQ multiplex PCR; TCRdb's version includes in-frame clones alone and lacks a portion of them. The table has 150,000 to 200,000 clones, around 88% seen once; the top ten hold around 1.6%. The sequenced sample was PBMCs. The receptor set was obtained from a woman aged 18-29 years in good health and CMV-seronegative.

This CDR3 reads CASSAGQPSFYGYTF. The CDR3 DNA is TGTGCCAGTAGCGCGGGACAGCCCTCATTCTATGGCTACACCTTC. The rearrangement uses TRBV19 and TRBJ1-2; TRBD1 matches at 7 bases. J was trimmed by 4 bases and V by 6 bases; bases with no gene match: 11. The CDR3 totals 15 residues. Per germline, CDR1 LNHDA and CDR2 SQIVND (reference sequence).

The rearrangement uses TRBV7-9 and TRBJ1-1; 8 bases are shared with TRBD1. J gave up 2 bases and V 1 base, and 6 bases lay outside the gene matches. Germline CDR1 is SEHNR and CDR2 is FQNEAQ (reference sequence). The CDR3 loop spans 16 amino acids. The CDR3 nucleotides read TGTGCCAGCAGCTTAGGACAGGGGATCAGTAACACTGAAGCTTTCTTT. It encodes CASSLGQGISNTEAFF.

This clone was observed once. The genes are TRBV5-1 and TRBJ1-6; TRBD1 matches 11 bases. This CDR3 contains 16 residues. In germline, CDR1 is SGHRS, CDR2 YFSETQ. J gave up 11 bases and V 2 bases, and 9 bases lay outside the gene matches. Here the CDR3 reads CASSLGTGGLGPPLHF. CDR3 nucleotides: TGCGCCAGCAGCTTAGGGACAGGGGGGCTCGGCCCACCCCTCCACTTT.

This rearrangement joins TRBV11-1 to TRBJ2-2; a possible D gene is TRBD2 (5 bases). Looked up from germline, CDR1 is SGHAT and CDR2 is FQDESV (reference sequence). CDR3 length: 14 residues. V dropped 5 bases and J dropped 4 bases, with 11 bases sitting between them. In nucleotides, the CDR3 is TGTGCCAGCAGCCTAGGCGCGGGCACCGGGGAGCTGTTTTTT. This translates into CASSLGAGTGELFF.

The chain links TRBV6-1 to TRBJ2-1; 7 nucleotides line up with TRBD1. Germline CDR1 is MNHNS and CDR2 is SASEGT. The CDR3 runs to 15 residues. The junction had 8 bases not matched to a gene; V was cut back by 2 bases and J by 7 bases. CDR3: CASSEIDRENNEQFF. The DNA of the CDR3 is TGTGCCAGCAGTGAAATTGACAGGGAGAATAATGAGCAGTTCTTC.

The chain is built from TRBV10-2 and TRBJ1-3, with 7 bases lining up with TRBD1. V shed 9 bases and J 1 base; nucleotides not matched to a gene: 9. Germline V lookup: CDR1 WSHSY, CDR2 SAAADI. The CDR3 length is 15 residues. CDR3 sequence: CARRDSAKSGNTIYF. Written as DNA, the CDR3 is TGCGCCAGACGGGACAGCGCTAAGTCTGGAAACACCATATATTTT.

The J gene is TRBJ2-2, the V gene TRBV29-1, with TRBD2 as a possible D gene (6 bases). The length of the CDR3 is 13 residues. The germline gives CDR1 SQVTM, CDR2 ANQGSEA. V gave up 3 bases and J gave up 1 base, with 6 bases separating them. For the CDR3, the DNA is TGCAGCGTTGACGGGGGGAACACCGGGGAGCTGTTTTTT. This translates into CSVDGGNTGELFF.

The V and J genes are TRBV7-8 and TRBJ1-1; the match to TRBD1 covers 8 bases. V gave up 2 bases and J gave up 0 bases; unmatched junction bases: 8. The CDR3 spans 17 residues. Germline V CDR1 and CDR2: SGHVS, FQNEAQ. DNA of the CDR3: TGTGCCAGCAGCTTATATGGGCCAGGGGGCTTGAACACTGAAGCTTTCTTT. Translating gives CASSLYGPGGLNTEAFF.

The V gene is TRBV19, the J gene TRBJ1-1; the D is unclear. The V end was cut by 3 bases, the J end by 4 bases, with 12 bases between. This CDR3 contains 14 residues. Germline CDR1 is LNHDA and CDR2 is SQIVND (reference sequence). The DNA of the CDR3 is TGTGCCAGTAGTATTCGGGGTATGAGCACTGAAGCTTTCTTT. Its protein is CASSIRGMSTEAFF. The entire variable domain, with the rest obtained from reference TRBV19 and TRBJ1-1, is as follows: DGGITQSPKYLFRKEGQNVTLSCEQNLNHDAMYWYRQDPGQGLRLIYYSQIVNDFQKGDIAEGYSVSREKKESFPLTVTSAQKNPTAFYLCASSIRGMSTEAFFGQGTRLTVV.

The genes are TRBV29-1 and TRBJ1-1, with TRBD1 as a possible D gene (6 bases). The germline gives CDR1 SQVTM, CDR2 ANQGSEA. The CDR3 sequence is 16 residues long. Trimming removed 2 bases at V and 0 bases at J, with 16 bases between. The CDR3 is CSVEKRGGRLNTEAFF. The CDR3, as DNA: TGCAGCGTTGAAAAGAGGGGGGGACGGCTGAACACTGAAGCTTTCTTT.

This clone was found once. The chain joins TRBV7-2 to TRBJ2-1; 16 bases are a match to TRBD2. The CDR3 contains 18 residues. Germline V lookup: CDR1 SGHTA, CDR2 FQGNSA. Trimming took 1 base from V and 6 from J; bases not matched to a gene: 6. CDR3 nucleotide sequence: TGTGCCAGCAGCTTAGGCGGGACTAGCGGGGGGGGTCGCAATGAGCAGTTCTTC. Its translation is CASSLGGTSGGGRNEQFF. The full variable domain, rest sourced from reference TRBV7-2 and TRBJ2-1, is GAGVSQSPSNKVTEKGKDVELRCDPISGHTALYWYRQSLGQGLEFLIYFQGNSAPDKSGLPSDRFSAERTGGSVSTLTIQRTQQEDSAVYLCASSLGGTSGGGRNEQFFGPGTRLTVL.

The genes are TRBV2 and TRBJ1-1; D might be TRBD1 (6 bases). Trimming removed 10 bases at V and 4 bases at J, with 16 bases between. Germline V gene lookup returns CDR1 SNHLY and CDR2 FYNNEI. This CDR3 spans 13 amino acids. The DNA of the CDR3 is TGTGCCATTCCGACAGGCTTTGGCACTGAAGCTTTCTTT. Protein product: CAIPTGFGTEAFF.

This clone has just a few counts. DNA for the CDR3: TGTGCCAGCTCACCTCCGGTTCGGGGGGCTGGGCAGTACTTC. Translation: CASSPPVRGAGQYF. The chain combines TRBV18 with TRBJ2-7, with a weak D call TRBD2 (7 bases). The V and J ends lost 3 bases and 9 bases respectively, with 18 bases between them. CDR1 KGHSH and CDR2 LQKENI come from the germline V gene. The CDR3 is 14 residues long.

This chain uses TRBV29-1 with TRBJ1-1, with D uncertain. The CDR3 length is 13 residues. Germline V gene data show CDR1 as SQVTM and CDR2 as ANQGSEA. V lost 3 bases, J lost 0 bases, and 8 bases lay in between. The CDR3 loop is CSVDGRLNTEAFF. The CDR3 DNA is TGCAGCGTTGATGGCAGGCTGAACACTGAAGCTTTCTTT.

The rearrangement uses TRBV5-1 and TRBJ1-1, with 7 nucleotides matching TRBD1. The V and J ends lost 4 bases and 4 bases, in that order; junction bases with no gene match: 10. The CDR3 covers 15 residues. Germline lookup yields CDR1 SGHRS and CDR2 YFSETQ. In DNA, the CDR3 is TGCGCCAGCAGCCTGTATACAGGGGTGCGCACTGAAGCTTTCTTT. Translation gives CASSLYTGVRTEAFF.

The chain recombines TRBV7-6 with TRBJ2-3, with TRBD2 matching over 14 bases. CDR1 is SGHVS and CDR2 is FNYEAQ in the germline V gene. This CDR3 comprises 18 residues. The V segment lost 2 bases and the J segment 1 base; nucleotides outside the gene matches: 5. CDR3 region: CASSLRLAGGAGTDTQYF. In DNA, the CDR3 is TGTGCCAGCAGCTTAAGACTAGCGGGAGGGGCGGGCACAGATACGCAGTATTTT.

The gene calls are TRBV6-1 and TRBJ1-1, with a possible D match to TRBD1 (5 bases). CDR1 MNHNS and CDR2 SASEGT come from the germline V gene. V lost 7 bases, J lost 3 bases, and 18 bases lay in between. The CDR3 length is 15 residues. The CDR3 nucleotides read TGTGCCAGCACCCTTTGGGGGGGAGGAGACACTGAAGCTTTCTTT. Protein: CASTLWGGGDTEAFF.

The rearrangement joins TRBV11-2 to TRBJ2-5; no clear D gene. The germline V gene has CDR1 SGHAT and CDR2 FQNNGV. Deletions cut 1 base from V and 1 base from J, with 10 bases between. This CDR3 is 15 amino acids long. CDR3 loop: CASSLGAEPQETQYF. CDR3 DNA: TGTGCCAGCAGCTTAGGGGCAGAGCCCCAAGAGACCCAGTACTTC.

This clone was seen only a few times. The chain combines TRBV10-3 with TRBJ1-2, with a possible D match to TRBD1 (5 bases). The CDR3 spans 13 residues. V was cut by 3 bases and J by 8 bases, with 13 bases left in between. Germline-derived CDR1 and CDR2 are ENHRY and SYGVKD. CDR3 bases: TGTGCCATCAGTGATATAGGGGCAGTCGGCTACACCTTC. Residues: CAISDIGAVGYTF.

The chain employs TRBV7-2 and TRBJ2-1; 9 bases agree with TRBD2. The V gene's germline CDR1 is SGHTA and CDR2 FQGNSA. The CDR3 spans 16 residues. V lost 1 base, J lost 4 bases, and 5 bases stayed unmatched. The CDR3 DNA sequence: TGTGCCAGCAGCTTAGGTAGCGGGAGCCTTTACAATGAGCAGTTCTTC. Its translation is CASSLGSGSLYNEQFF.

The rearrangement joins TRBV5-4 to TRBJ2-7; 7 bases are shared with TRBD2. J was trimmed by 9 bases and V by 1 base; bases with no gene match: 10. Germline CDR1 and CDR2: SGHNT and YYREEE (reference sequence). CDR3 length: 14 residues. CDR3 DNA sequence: TGTGCCAGCAGCTTGTATACGGGAGGCCGCGGGCAGTACTTC. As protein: CASSLYTGGRGQYF.

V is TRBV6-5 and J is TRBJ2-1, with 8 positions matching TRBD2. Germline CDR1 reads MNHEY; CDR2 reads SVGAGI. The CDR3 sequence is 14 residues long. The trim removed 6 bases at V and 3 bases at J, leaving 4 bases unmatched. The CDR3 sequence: CASSSGLDYNEQFF. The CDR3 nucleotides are TGTGCCAGCAGCTCGGGACTAGACTACAATGAGCAGTTCTTC.